Listed below are T cell receptor beta chains from one sample, sequenced in a study of blood T cell repertoires in COVID-19. Profiling relied on immunoSEQ multiplex PCR, and the TCRdb table lists in-frame clones only, not all of them. The repertoire holds approximately 160,000 clones, with roughly 80% as singletons. The specimen sequenced was peripheral blood. Receptors originate from a woman older than 75 with acute or convalescent COVID-19. The conserved cysteine and the conserved F or W are not part of the CDR3 here. Each record gives: D gene, V gene, J gene, CDR3 protein. The D gene is left open where the match is weak.

>.|TRBV10-1|TRBJ2-5
ASSLQRTEGTQY
>.|TRBV12-3/TRBV12-4|TRBJ1-1
ASSNGGNTEAF
>.|TRBV4-3|TRBJ1-5
ASSQGALDQPQH
>.|TRBV3-1/TRBV3-2|TRBJ2-5
ASSGGFQLQETQY
>.|TRBV7-9|TRBJ1-6
ASSLQGPNSPLH
>.|TRBV5-6|TRBJ1-4
ASSLGRRNEKLF
>TRBD1|TRBV9|TRBJ1-4
ASSVGGTWTGSEKLF
>TRBD1|TRBV7-2|TRBJ2-7
ASSLVGQGAGEQY
>.|TRBV21-1|TRBJ2-3
APTLAGTDTQY
>TRBD2|TRBV7-9|TRBJ2-1
ASSLDGLAGHNEQF
>.|TRBV9|TRBJ1-2
ASSVAGGEVAGYT
>TRBD1|TRBV3-1/TRBV3-2|TRBJ1-1
ASSQGGAGGAF
>.|TRBV3-1/TRBV3-2|TRBJ1-1
ASSALSGVGTEAF
>.|TRBV30|TRBJ1-2
AWTIQGEWGYT
>.|TRBV5-4|TRBJ2-2
ASSRLGGGVSTGELF
>.|TRBV6-5|TRBJ1-2
ASSYSSDYGYT
>TRBD1|TRBV19|TRBJ1-5
ASSIGDSLNQPQH
>.|TRBV10-3|TRBJ1-2
ATKTEAYGYT
>TRBD2|TRBV18|TRBJ2-7
ASSPEAGTYEQY
>TRBD1|TRBV6-5|TRBJ1-5
ASSSGQGAHQPQH
>.|TRBV24-1|TRBJ2-1
ATAQGGRRVPSYNEQF
>.|TRBV13|TRBJ2-3
ASTPPGVRTDTQY
>.|TRBV5-5|TRBJ1-5
ASSLGGEGYQPQH
>.|TRBV7-8|TRBJ1-6
ASSLLRNSPLH
>TRBD2|TRBV10-3|TRBJ2-1
AISKTGTSAYNEQF
>.|TRBV19|TRBJ2-7
ASSPPDSAYEQY
>.|TRBV9|TRBJ1-1
ASSVGVGGEAF
>.|TRBV21-1|TRBJ2-7
ASTRTVPPYEQY
>TRBD1|TRBV7-2|TRBJ1-1
ASSQDRGRVGEAF
>.|TRBV12-5|TRBJ1-5
ASGLGSWDQPQH
>.|TRBV30|TRBJ1-2
AWSPRAGLNYGYT
>.|TRBV7-9|TRBJ1-4
ASSLSVTTNEKLF
>TRBD1|TRBV7-2|TRBJ1-4
ASSFRQGIEKLF
>.|TRBV27|TRBJ1-3
ASSLRGSAGNTIY
>TRBD2|TRBV5-1|TRBJ2-5
ASSLDGTSGGGETQY
>.|TRBV11-2|TRBJ1-2
ASSLDLMVSYYGYT
>TRBD2|TRBV15|TRBJ2-3
AAKAGGADTQY
>TRBD1|TRBV18|TRBJ2-2
ASSLGTANTGELF
>.|TRBV7-9|TRBJ1-1
ASSPRGGPMNTEAF
>.|TRBV3-1/TRBV3-2|TRBJ2-1
ASSQDGAIREQF